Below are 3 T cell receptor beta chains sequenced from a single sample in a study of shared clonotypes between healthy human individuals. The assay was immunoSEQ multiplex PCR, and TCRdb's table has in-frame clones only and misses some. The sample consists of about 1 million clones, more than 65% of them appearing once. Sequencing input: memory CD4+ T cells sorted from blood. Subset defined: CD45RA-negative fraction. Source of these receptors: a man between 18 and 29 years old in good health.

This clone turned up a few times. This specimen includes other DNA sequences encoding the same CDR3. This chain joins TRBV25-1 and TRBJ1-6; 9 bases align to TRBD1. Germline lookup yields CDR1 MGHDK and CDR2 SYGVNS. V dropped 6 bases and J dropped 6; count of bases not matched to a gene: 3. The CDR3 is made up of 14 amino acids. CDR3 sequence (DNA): TGTGCCAGCAGCCGGGACAGGGTTAATTCACCCCTCCACTTT. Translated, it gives CASSRDRVNSPLHF. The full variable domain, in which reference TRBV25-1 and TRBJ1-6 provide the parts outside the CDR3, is EADIYQTPRYLVIGTGKKITLECSQTMGHDKMYWYQQDPGMELHLIHYSYGVNSTEKGDLSSESTVSRIRTEHFPLTLESARPSHTSQYLCASSRDRVNSPLHFGNGTRLTVT.

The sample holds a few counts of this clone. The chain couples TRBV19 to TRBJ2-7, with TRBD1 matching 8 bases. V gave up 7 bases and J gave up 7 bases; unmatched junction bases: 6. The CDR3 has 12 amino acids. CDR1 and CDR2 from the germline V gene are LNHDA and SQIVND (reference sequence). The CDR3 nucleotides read TGTGCCAGTATTGCACAGGGGGGTGAGCAGTACTTC. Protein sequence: CASIAQGGEQYF.

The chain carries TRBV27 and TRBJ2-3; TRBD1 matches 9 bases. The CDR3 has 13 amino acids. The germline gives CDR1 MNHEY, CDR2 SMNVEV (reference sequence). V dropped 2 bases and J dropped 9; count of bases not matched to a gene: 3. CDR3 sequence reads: CASSLHRGQTQYF. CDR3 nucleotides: TGTGCCAGCAGTTTACACAGGGGGCAAACGCAGTATTTT.